The 30 T cell receptor beta chains below come from one sample, sequenced in a study of tumor and adjacent non-tumor tissue in lung cancer. This sample's RNA came from whole unsorted tissue. A modified ARM-PCR protocol with three rounds of nested PCR amplified TCRbeta. TCRdb ran MiXCR on the multiplex PCR reads and lists one entry per CDR3 protein. The data contain 200,000 to 250,000 distinct CDR3 sequences, approximately 74% of them singletons. Sequencing was performed on lung tumor tissue. All receptors come from a man in his 60s with non-small cell lung cancer.

Notes on this clonotype: An end of the junction differs from the germline gene, which may be a read error. This chain joins TRBV11-2 and TRBJ1-1, with D hard to call. This CDR3 is 14 amino acids long. The V gene's germline CDR1 is SGHAT and CDR2 FQNNGV. The CDR3 coding sequence is TGTGCCAGCAGCTTAGGGCTTTTGAACACTGTAGCTTTCTTT. This sequence encodes CASSLGLLNTVAFF.

In the case of this clonotype: The junction and the germline gene differ at one end; a read error may be behind it. The V and J genes are TRBV20-1 and TRBJ2-6, with 8 bases aligning to TRBD1. Germline V CDR1 and CDR2: DFQATT, SNEGSKA (reference sequence). This CDR3 has 16 residues. The CDR3 reads CNARKDRVTGANVLTF. CDR3 DNA sequence: TGCAATGCTAGAAAGGACAGGGTAACTGGGGCCAACGTCCTGACTTTC.

The chain uses TRBV20-1 and TRBJ2-7, with no clear D. The CDR3 sequence is 14 residues long. Germline CDR1 DFQATT, CDR2 SNEGSKA (reference sequence). Trimming shortened V by 3 bases and J by 13 bases, and 25 bases separated the two germline ends. The CDR3 DNA reads TGCAGTGCTAGGGTGGTTAGCTGGTCCTATGGGCATTACTTC. Translation: CSARVVSWSYGHYF.

A remark on this clonotype: One end of the junction is discordant with germline, which a read error may explain. The chain carries TRBV20-1 and TRBJ2-7; D gene uncertain. CDR3 length: 12 residues. Germline V gene data show CDR1 as DFQATT and CDR2 as SNEGSKA (reference sequence). DNA of the CDR3: TGCAGTGCTAGTGGATTCTCCTACGAGGAGTACTTC. This codes for CSASGFSYEEYF.

This clonotype was counted a few times. The genes are TRBV6-1 and TRBJ1-6; D might be TRBD1 (5 bases). The CDR3 runs to 16 residues. Germline V CDR1 and CDR2: MNHNS, SASEGT. The germline V and J ends were trimmed by 2 bases and 8 bases, with 16 bases remaining between them. In nucleotides, the CDR3 is TGTGCCAGCAGTGAAACTTCGGGGCGGCAGGATTCACCCCTCCACTTT. Encoded protein: CASSETSGRQDSPLHF.

Note on this clonotype: The junction differs from germline at one of its ends, possibly a read error. J is TRBJ2-3 and V is TRBV20-1; TRBD1 aligns across 7 bases. Looked up from germline, CDR1 is DFQATT and CDR2 is SNEGSKA (reference sequence). The CDR3 spans 15 residues. This CDR3 reads CSARDYSKGTDTRYF. The CDR3 DNA reads TGCAGTGCTAGAGATTACAGTAAAGGGACAGATACGCGGTATTTT.

Worth noting for this clonotype: The junction differs from germline at one of its ends, possibly a read error. V and J are TRBV12-3 or TRBV12-4 and TRBJ2-7, with D uncertain. The length of the CDR3 is 13 residues. In nucleotides, the CDR3 is TGTGCCAGCAGTTCAGACACCACTTTTGAGCGGTACTTC. Translation gives CASSSDTTFERYF.

The chain employs TRBV12-3 or TRBV12-4 and TRBJ1-1, with 8 bases matching TRBD1. The CDR3 extends over 13 amino acids. The V gene end was trimmed by 8 bases and the J gene end by 5 bases; junction bases not matched to a gene: 7. The CDR3 DNA reads as TGTGCCAGCCGCGCTCAGGGGGCTACTGAAGCTTTCTTT. It encodes CASRAQGATEAFF.

This chain uses TRBV5-1 with TRBJ2-7; TRBD2 aligns across 15 bases. Germline trimming cut 5 bases from V and 6 bases from J; bases unmatched to any gene: 18. Per germline, CDR1 SGHRS and CDR2 YFSETQ. The CDR3 loop spans 19 amino acids. The CDR3 DNA sequence: TGCGCCAGCAGGTTAGACGCCGGGACTAGCGGGAGGCCCCGAGGCGAGCAGTACTTC. It is translated as CASRLDAGTSGRPRGEQYF.

As concerns this clonotype: A much larger clone differs by one base, so this may be a read error. The chain uses TRBV20-1 and TRBJ2-5; D is ambiguous. This CDR3 spans 13 amino acids. Germline CDR1 DFQATT, CDR2 SNEGSKA (reference sequence). The CDR3 DNA sequence: TGCTGTGCTAGGGCTAGACAACAAGAGACCCAGTACTTC. It translates to CCARARQQETQYF.

Only a few counts were recorded for this clonotype. The chain carries TRBV6-2 or TRBV6-3 and TRBJ2-7; no clear D. Looked up from germline, CDR1 is MNHEY and CDR2 is SVGEGT. The CDR3 loop spans 19 amino acids. V lost 6 bases and J lost 1, with 28 bases in between. The CDR3 DNA reads TGTGCCAGCAGCACCATTTCGGTTAGAATTGAAAGAAAGTCCTACGAGCAGTACTTC. This sequence encodes CASSTISVRIERKSYEQYF.

With regard to this clonotype: Its ends do not fully match the called genes, so a read error is possible. The V gene is TRBV12-3 or TRBV12-4, the J gene TRBJ1-5; no definite D call. The J call may be in error: the DNA end matches TRBJ2-3 better. The CDR3 has 14 residues. The CDR3 sequence is CANSFRGSHQPQYF. The CDR3 DNA follows: TGTGCCAACAGTTTCCGTGGGTCTCATCAGCCCCAGTATTTT.

A few counts support this clonotype. The rearrangement uses TRBV5-5 and TRBJ1-4; perhaps TRBD1 as D (6 bases). Trimming pared 5 bases from V and 5 bases from J, leaving 16 bases between. CDR3 length: 15 amino acids. Germline V gives CDR1 SGHKS, CDR2 YYEKEE (reference sequence). The CDR3 loop is CASSSWGRTNEKLFF. The CDR3 nucleotides are TGTGCCAGCAGTTCTTGGGGGCGGACGAATGAAAAACTGTTTTTT.

The rearrangement uses TRBV20-1 and TRBJ1-5; 8 bases are shared with TRBD1. Trimming cost V 3 bases and J 6 bases; bases outside gene matches: 7. Germline CDR1 and CDR2: DFQATT and SNEGSKA (reference sequence). This CDR3 spans 14 amino acids. CDR3 region: CSASMQGAGQPQHF. CDR3 nucleotide sequence: TGCAGTGCTAGCATGCAGGGGGCCGGTCAGCCCCAGCATTTT.

As concerns this clonotype: No conserved phenylalanine or tryptophan is present at the end of the CDR3, so a read error is the likely explanation. In nucleotides, the CDR3 is TGTGCCAGCAGTTCGAACAGGTTAGGGAATCAGCCCCAGCATTGT. This encodes CASSSNRLGNQPQHC. This chain connects TRBV6-1 to TRBJ1-5, with D possibly being TRBD1 (5 bases). The CDR3 is 15 residues long. Per the germline V gene, CDR1 is MNHNS and CDR2 is SASEGT. V was clipped by 5 bases and J by 4 bases, with 15 bases between them.

Note on this clonotype: One base away lies a much larger clone, so this may be a sequencing read error. J is TRBJ1-5 and V is TRBV7-9; 9 nucleotides match TRBD1. The CDR3 covers 17 residues. Trimming at V came to 5 bases and at J to 4 bases, leaving 12 bases not matched to a gene. Germline CDR1 is SEHNR and CDR2 is FQNEAQ (reference sequence). DNA of the CDR3: TGTGCCAGCAGCCCCCTGTCGGGACAGGGTTCTAATCAGCCCCAGCATTTT. Its translation: CASSPLSGQGSNQPQHF. The whole variable domain, filled in from reference TRBV7-9 and TRBJ1-5, reads DTGVSQNPRHKITKRGQNVTFRCDPISEHNRLYWYRQTLGQGPEFLTYFQNEAQLEKSRLLSDRFSAERPKGSFSTLEIQRTEQGDSAMYLCASSPLSGQGSNQPQHFGDGTRLSIL.

A word on this clonotype: Its ends do not fully match the called genes, so a read error is possible. This chain uses TRBV6-1 with TRBJ2-1, with 8 positions matching TRBD2. Germline loops: CDR1 MNHNS, CDR2 SASEGT. The CDR3 totals 16 residues. CDR3 sequence: CVSSRGGGAAYNEQFF. The CDR3 nucleotides read TGTGTCAGCAGTCGGGGGGGTGGCGCGGCCTACAATGAGCAGTTCTTC.

Details on this clonotype: One end of the junction fails to match germline, which may point to a read error. This sequence joins TRBV6-2 or TRBV6-3 and TRBJ2-1, with TRBD2 as a possible D gene (6 bases). Germline values: CDR1 MNHEY, CDR2 SVGEGT. The CDR3 loop spans 15 amino acids. The CDR3 DNA reads as TGTGCCAACAGTTTCCTCGGGGCTAGCGTCGATGAGCAGCTCTTC. Its protein product is CANSFLGASVDEQLF.

As regards this clonotype: A read error is possible here, since a much larger clone lies one base away. The V call is TRBV30, the J call TRBJ1-2; D is perhaps TRBD1 (6 bases). The CDR3 covers 12 residues. The germline V gene encodes CDR1 GTSNPN and CDR2 SVGIG (reference sequence). The CDR3 reads CAWTKSFGGYIF. The CDR3, as DNA: TGTGCCTGGACCAAATCCTTCGGGGGCTACATCTTC.

As to this clonotype: The conserved phenylalanine or tryptophan normally closing the CDR3 is absent here, so this likely arose from a read error. The rearrangement uses TRBV20-1 and TRBJ2-7; D is uncertain. Germline loops: CDR1 DFQATT, CDR2 SNEGSKA (reference sequence). This CDR3 has 12 amino acids. CDR3 sequence (DNA): TGCAGTGCAAGAGGTAACAGCTACGAGCAGTACCTC. Translating it yields CSARGNSYEQYL.

Comment on this clonotype: The conserved phenylalanine or tryptophan is not found at the CDR3 terminus, so this likely reflects a read error. The chain has TRBV20-1 and TRBJ2-7; no reliable D call. The germline V gene has CDR1 DFQATT and CDR2 SNEGSKA (reference sequence). Trimming removed 0 bases at V and 3 bases at J, with 6 bases between. The CDR3 loop spans 12 amino acids. The DNA of the CDR3 is TGCAGTGCTAGAGACATCCGCTACGAGCAGTACCTC. Protein: CSARDIRYEQYL.

Turning to this clonotype: The conserved closing phenylalanine or tryptophan is absent in this CDR3, likely reflecting a read error. This sequence joins TRBV11-3 and TRBJ2-7; D is undetermined. CDR3 length equals 15 residues. CDR1 SGHNT and CDR2 YENEEA come from the germline V gene. CDR3 loop: CTSSSSTGIDYEQYL. The CDR3 nucleotides read TGTACCAGCAGCTCCTCAACGGGCATCGACTACGAGCAGTACTTG.

The V and J genes are TRBV11-3 and TRBJ2-7; TRBD1 agrees at 8 bases. Trimming removed 7 bases from V and 9 bases from J; junction bases left unmatched: 14. The germline V gene has CDR1 SGHNT and CDR2 YENEEA. There are 14 residues in the CDR3. CDR3 coding DNA: TGTGCCAGCACCTGGGACAGGTGGTCCTACATGCAGTACTTC. As protein: CASTWDRWSYMQYF.

In this sample, this clonotype turned up a few times. The rearrangement links TRBV6-6 to TRBJ2-5, with 8 bases lining up with TRBD1. The germline CDR1 and CDR2 sequences are MNHNY and SVGAGI (reference sequence). This CDR3 has 15 residues. The V gene end was trimmed by 0 bases and the J gene end by 1 base; junction bases not matched to a gene: 1. CDR3 loop: CASSYSDRGQETQYF. The CDR3, as DNA: TGTGCCAGCAGTTACTCCGACAGGGGCCAAGAGACCCAGTACTTC.

The J gene is TRBJ2-3, the V gene TRBV4-1; D is undetermined. The V gene lost 6 bases and the J gene lost 2 bases, with 9 bases spanning the gap. Germline-derived CDR1 and CDR2 are MGHRA and YSYEKL. The CDR3 has 13 amino acids. The CDR3 DNA follows: TGCGCCAGCAGTCAACCCCACACAGATACGCAGTATTTT. Translation: CASSQPHTDTQYF.

The CDR3 DNA reads as TGTGGCAGGAGCCCCCGGGACGAAGCTGGCGAGCAGTACTTC. This sequence encodes CGRSPRDEAGEQYF. The chain carries TRBV11-3 and TRBJ2-7, with D perhaps assigned TRBD1 or TRBD2 (5 bases each). Germline-derived CDR1 and CDR2 are SGHNT and YENEEA. The CDR3 is made up of 14 amino acids.

The rearrangement joins TRBV10-1 to TRBJ2-1; D perhaps matches TRBD2 (6 bases). The CDR3 is made up of 15 amino acids. Germline V gene lookup returns CDR1 WNHNN and CDR2 SYGVQD (reference sequence). For the CDR3, the DNA is TGCACCACGGCCGGATGGGGGGTATCCTACAATGAGCAGTTCTTC. It yields the protein CTTAGWGVSYNEQFF.

On this clonotype: A much bigger clone sits one base away, suggesting this may be a read error. This chain connects TRBV20-1 to TRBJ2-5, with a possible D match to TRBD1 (5 bases). The CDR3 is 12 residues long. CDR1 is DFQATT, CDR2 SNEGSKA, per germline (reference sequence). Written as DNA, the CDR3 is TGCACTGCTAGTACAGGCCAAGAGACCCAGTACTTC. The encoded protein is CTASTGQETQYF.

The gene calls are TRBV6-1 and TRBJ2-6; TRBD1 or TRBD2 may be the D gene (6 bases each). CDR3 length: 14 amino acids. V lost 8 bases to trimming and J lost 17 bases, with 25 bases between them. CDR1 MNHNS and CDR2 SASEGT come from the germline V gene. The CDR3 DNA follows: TGTGCCAGCGCGGGGACCTTGGGGGCCAACATCTTGACTTTC. As protein: CASAGTLGANILTF.

Remarks on this clonotype: Germline is not matched at one junction end, which may reflect a read error. The V call is TRBV11-3, the J call TRBJ1-1; the D is unclear. There are 13 residues in the CDR3. Germline CDR1 is SGHNT and CDR2 is YENEEA. The CDR3 coding sequence is TGTGCCAGTAGCTTAGTCAGTAACTTAGAAGCTTTCTTT. This codes for CASSLVSNLEAFF.